The clone carrying this TCR beta chain was seen more than once but under ten times. No antigen is known for it. TCRdb redid the calling of the reads with MiXCR, one entry per CDR3 protein. The table lists a few hundred thousand distinct CDR3 sequences, about 27% of them singletons. Trimming cost V 5 bases and J 6 bases; bases outside gene matches: 6. The CDR3 totals 14 residues. Per the germline V gene, CDR1 is LNHDA and CDR2 is SQIVND (reference sequence). The source of the sample is a study of T cell repertoires in cytomegalovirus infection. Across the study: CMV epitopes used comprised recently identified HLA-C-restricted ones and well-studied HLA-B-restricted ones. Matching HLA type and CMV infection were both indicated by public TCR beta signatures. The study's findings and limits: Ex vivo responses were dominated by HLA-C-restricted CMV-specific TCR beta clonotypes. Adding up the frequency of public TCR beta families identified people who carried CMV plus the relevant HLA.

The chain combines TRBV19 with TRBJ1-5, with 8 nucleotides matching TRBD1. The specimen was cultured PBMCs, collected from culture after CMV antigen stimulation. The sequence was collected from a human donor in good health (CMV status not recorded). Some clones in this sample may be carry-over from other donors' samples. Here the CDR3 reads CASSPRTGSQPQHF. The CDR3 nucleotides read TGTGCCAGTAGTCCGAGGACAGGGAGTCAGCCCCAGCATTTT.